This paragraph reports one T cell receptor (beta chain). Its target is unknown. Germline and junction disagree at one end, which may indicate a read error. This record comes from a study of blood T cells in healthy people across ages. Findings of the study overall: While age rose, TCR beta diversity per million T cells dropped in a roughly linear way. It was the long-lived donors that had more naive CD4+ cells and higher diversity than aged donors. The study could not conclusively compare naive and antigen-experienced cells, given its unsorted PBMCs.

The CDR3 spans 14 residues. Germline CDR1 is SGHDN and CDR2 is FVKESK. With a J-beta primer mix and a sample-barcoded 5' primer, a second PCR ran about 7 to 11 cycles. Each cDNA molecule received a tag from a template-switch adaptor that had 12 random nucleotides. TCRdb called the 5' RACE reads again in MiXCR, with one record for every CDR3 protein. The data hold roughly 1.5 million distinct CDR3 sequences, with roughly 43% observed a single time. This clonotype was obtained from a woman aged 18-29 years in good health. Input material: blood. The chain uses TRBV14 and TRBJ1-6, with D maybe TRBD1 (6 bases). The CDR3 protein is CASSPSNRDSPPHF. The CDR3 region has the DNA TGTGCCAGCAGCCCCAGCAACAGGGATTCACCCCCCCACTTT.